The clone carrying this TCR beta chain was counted at least ten times. This sample was included in a study of CD8 T cells in ankylosing spondylitis. TCRdb re-derived calls from the 5' RACE reads in MiXCR, one entry per CDR3 protein. The sample includes around 130,000 distinct CDR3 sequences, over 6% of them seen just once. This CDR3 is built from 14 residues. V dropped 1 base and J dropped 6; count of bases not matched to a gene: 3. The sample comprised blood, either unsorted or a sorted T cell fraction (not recorded which). The source is a male donor with ankylosing spondylitis or in good health (not recorded which). The genes are TRBV12-3 or TRBV12-4 and TRBJ1-5; 7 positions match TRBD1. The CDR3 region has the DNA TGTGCCAGCAGTTTAGAGACAGGGCTTCAGCCCCAGCATTTT. Encoded protein: CASSLETGLQPQHF.